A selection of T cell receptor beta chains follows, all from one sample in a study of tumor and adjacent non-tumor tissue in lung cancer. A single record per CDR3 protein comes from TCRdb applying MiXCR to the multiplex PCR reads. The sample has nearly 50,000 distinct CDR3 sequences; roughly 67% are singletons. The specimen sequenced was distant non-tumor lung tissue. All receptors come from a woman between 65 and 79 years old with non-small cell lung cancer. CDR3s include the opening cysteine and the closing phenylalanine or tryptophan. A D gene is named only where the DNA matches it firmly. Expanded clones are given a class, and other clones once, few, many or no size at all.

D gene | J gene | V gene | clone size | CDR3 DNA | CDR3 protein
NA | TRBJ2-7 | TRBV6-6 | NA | TGTGCCAGCAGCACCGGGACATCTTCTCACGAGCAATATTTC | CASSTGTSSHEQYF
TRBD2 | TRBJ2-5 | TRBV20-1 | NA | TGCAGTGCTATACTAGCGGGAGGGGGAGGGACCCAGTACTTC | CSAILAGGGGTQYF
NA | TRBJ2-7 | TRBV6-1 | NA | TGTGCCAGTAGTGGGGGCGCCAGCATCCTCTACGAGCAGTACTTC | CASSGGASILYEQYF
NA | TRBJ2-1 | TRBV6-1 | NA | TGTGCCAGCAGTAGGGACATGGGGCGGGAGCAGTTTTTC | CASSRDMGREQFF
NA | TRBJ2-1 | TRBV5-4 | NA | TGTGCCAGCAGCCCAAGTTCGGGCGCAAATTTGAGCAATGAGCAGTTCTTC | CASSPSSGANLSNEQFF
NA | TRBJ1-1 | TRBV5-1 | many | TGCGCCAGCAGCTTGGTCGGGGGACATAATGAAGCTTTCTTT | CASSLVGGHNEAFF
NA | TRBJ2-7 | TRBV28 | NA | TGTGCCAGCTTGATCCGGTGGGGTTCCTACGAGCAGTACTTC | CASLIRWGSYEQYF
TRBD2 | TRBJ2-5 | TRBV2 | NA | TGTGCCAGCAGCCGACTAGCGGCGGAGACCCAGTACTTC | CASSRLAAETQYF
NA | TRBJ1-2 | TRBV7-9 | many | TGTGCCAGCAGCTTAGCGGGGGCCAGCTATGGCTACACCTTC | CASSLAGASYGYTF
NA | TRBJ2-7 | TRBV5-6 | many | TGTGCCAGCAGCTTGGTAGCCTGGGCAGGAACCTACGAGCAGTACTTC | CASSLVAWAGTYEQYF
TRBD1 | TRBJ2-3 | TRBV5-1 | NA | TGCGCCAGCAGCAGGGGACAGACTAGCACAGATACGCAGTATTTT | CASSRGQTSTDTQYF
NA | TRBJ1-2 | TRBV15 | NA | TGTGCCACCTGCAGAGAGAGGGTTAACTATGGCTACACCTTC | CATCRERVNYGYTF